Listed below are T cell receptor beta chains from one sample, sequenced in a study of OX40 agonist ivuxolimab in advanced cancers. Libraries were prepared by immunoSEQ multiplex PCR; TCRdb keeps only in-frame clonotypes and omits some of them. The table includes tens of thousands of clones, more than 80% detected once. The specimen comprised CD4+ or CD8+ T cells sorted from blood, sampled in a trial of the OX40 agonist ivuxolimab. The receptors stem from an adult with an advanced solid tumor such as melanoma, head and neck, liver or kidney cancer. The CDR3 runs from the conserved cysteine through the conserved F or W. The D gene is left open where the match is weak. Some rows mark clone size as missing; the rest say once, few, many or name a class of expanded clone.

j_call cdr3_length v_call d_call clone_size cdr3_nt cdr3_aa
TRBJ2-1 15 TRBV6-1 TRBD1 . TGTGCCAGCAGTGAAAGGGACAGGGCAGTTAATGAGCAGTTCTTC CASSERDRAVNEQFF
TRBJ1-2 15 TRBV4-1 TRBD1 . TGCGCCAGCAGCCAGGGCGGGACAGGGGTCTATGGCTACACCTTC CASSQGGTGVYGYTF
TRBJ2-3 16 TRBV5-6 . . TGTGCCAGCAGCTTCAAGGGGAGAAGTCCCCCAGATACGCAGTATTTT CASSFKGRSPPDTQYF
TRBJ2-3 11 TRBV20-1 . . TGCAGTGCTAGGGGAGGCGGAGGGGGGTATTTT CSARGGGGGYF
TRBJ1-3 15 TRBV7-2 . . TGTGCCAGCAGCTTAGTCGTCAGGGCGGGAAACACCATATATTTT CASSLVVRAGNTIYF
TRBJ1-1 14 TRBV6-1 . . TGTGCCAGCAAGCAGGCACACCTGAACACTGAAGCTTTCTTT CASKQAHLNTEAFF
TRBJ1-3 13 TRBV5-5 . . TGTGCCAGCAGCTTGGCAGGTGGAAACACCATATATTTT CASSLAGGNTIYF
TRBJ2-5 16 TRBV2 . . TGTGCCAGCAGTGAAGCGCGGGCAGGGGGGCGAGAGACCCAGTACTTC CASSEARAGGRETQYF
TRBJ2-4 14 TRBV7-8 . once TGTGCCAGCAGCTTACAGGGGTCTTTCAACATTCAGTACTTC CASSLQGSFNIQYF
TRBJ2-1 15 TRBV29-1 TRBD1 . TGCAGCGTTGTTCCCCGGACAGGGGTATACAATGAGCAGTTCTTC CSVVPRTGVYNEQFF
TRBJ1-1 18 TRBV19 . . TGTGCCAGTAGTACCCTCTTAGGTTGGGGCAGAGTGAACACTGAAGCTTTCTTT CASSTLLGWGRVNTEAFF
TRBJ2-2 12 TRBV7-9 . . TGTGCCAGCAGCTTTACTATGGGGGAGCTGTTTTTT CASSFTMGELFF
TRBJ2-5 16 TRBV7-8 . . TGTGCCAGCAGCCCCCAAAGGACGGGACGCCAAGAGACCCAGTACTTC CASSPQRTGRQETQYF
TRBJ2-1 16 TRBV15 TRBD2 . TGTGCCACCAGCAGGGAGCGGGGTGGCTCCTACAATGAGCAGTTCTTC CATSRERGGSYNEQFF
TRBJ1-1 11 TRBV7-9 . . TGTGCCAGCAGCTTTTACACTGAAGCTTTCTTT CASSFYTEAFF
TRBJ2-7 15 TRBV6-6 . . TGTGCCAGCAGTTACTCGATGAGGGAAAGAGGCGAGCAGTACTTC CASSYSMRERGEQYF
TRBJ1-2 14 TRBV4-1 TRBD1 . TGCGCCAGCAGCCAAGAATTGACAGGGGATGGCTACACCTTC CASSQELTGDGYTF
TRBJ2-1 15 TRBV28 . . TGTGCCAGCAGTCCCCCAGGGAGCTCCTACAATGAGCAGTTCTTC CASSPPGSSYNEQFF
TRBJ2-2 15 TRBV6-5 TRBD2 . TGTGCCAGCAGCAGGACTAGCGGGGGGGGAGGGGAGCTGTTTTTT CASSRTSGGGGELFF
TRBJ2-1 15 TRBV5-6 . . TGTGCCAGCAGCTTAAGGCTCGTCGGAGGCGATGAGCAGTTCTTC CASSLRLVGGDEQFF
TRBJ1-1 14 TRBV6-5 TRBD1 . TGTGCCAGCAGGGGACCGACAGGGACCCTTGAAGCTTTCTTT CASRGPTGTLEAFF